The clone carrying this T cell receptor (beta chain) was counted a few times. Antigen specificity is unknown. With 0 bases removed from V and 6 bases from J, the gap between germline ends came to 8 bases. The germline V gene encodes CDR1 GTSNPN and CDR2 SVGIG (reference sequence). The CDR3 extends over 13 amino acids. Profiled with immunoSEQ multiplex PCR; TCRdb holds only in-frame clones, not every one. Among about 46,000 clones listed, approximately 78% were seen once. The data originate from a study of early stage breast cancer tumors. For the study at large: Among roughly 12 ER+/PR+/HER2- tumors, eight were ductal, four lobular.

Study outcomes and limitations: Blood repertoires resembled normal breast more than tumor.

This sequence was found in a person aged 40-50 years with breast cancer. The sequenced sample consisted of blood. This sequence joins TRBV30 and TRBJ2-2; D remains ambiguous. The CDR3 region is CAWSVGDAGELFF. CDR3 sequence (DNA): TGTGCCTGGAGTGTAGGCGACGCCGGGGAGCTGTTTTTT.